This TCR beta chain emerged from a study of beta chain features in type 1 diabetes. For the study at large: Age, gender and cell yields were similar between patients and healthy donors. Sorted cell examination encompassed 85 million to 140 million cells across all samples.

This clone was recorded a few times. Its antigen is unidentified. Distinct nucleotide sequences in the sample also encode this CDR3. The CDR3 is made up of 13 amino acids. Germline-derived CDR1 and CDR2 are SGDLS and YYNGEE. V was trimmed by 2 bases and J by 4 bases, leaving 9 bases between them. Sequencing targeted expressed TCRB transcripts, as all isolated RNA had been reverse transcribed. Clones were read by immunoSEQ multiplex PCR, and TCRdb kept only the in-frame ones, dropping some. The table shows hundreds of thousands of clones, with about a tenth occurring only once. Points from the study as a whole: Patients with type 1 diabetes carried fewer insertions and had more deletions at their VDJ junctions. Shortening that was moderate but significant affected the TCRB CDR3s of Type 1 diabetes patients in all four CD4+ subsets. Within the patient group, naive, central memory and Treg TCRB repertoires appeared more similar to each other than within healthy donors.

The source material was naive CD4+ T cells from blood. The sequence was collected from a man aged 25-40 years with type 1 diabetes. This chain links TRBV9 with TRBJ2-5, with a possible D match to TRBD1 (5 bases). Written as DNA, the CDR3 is TGTGCCAGCAGCGTGGGTCAGGGAGAGACCCAGTACTTC. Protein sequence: CASSVGQGETQYF. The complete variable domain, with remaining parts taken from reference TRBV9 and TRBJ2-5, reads DSGVTQTPKHLITATGQRVTLRCSPRSGDLSVYWYQQSLDQGLQFLIQYYNGEERAKGNILERFSAQQFPDLHSELNLSSLELGDSALYFCASSVGQGETQYFGPGTRLLVL.